This passage covers 16 T cell receptor beta chains from one sample sequenced in a study of T cell repertoires in cytomegalovirus infection. TCRdb independently ran MiXCR on the reads; one entry per CDR3 protein. Among hundreds of thousands of distinct CDR3 sequences listed, about 27% were seen once. The antigens for these receptors are not known. The material was cultured PBMCs, obtained from culture after CMV antigen stimulation. These receptor sequences come from a human donor in good health (CMV status not recorded). Some clones in this sample may be carry-over from other donors' samples.

This clonotype turned up a few times. J is TRBJ1-2 and V is TRBV3-1; 9 bases map to TRBD1. In germline, CDR1 is LGHDT, CDR2 YNNKEL (reference sequence). With 4 bases clipped from V and 3 bases from J, the junction kept 3 bases outside the gene matches. The CDR3 extends over 14 amino acids. Here the CDR3 reads CASSRRDRDYGYTF. The CDR3 region has the DNA TGTGCCAGCAGCCGGCGGGACAGGGACTATGGCTACACCTTC. Looking up the rest from reference TRBV3-1 and TRBJ1-2 gives the full variable domain: DTAVSQTPKYLVTQMGNDKSIKCEQNLGHDTMYWYKQDSKKFLKIMFSYNNKELIINETVPNRFSPKSPDKAHLNLHINSLELGDSAVYFCASSRRDRDYGYTFGSGTRLTVV.

This chain's CDR3 is CASSHLTRREDGYTF. The CDR3 nucleotides read TGTGCCAGCAGCCATCTGACGAGAAGGGAAGATGGCTACACCTTC. The V call is TRBV11-2, the J call TRBJ1-2; D ambiguous. In germline, CDR1 is SGHAT, CDR2 FQNNGV. V lost 5 bases and J lost 6, with 19 bases in between. CDR3 size: 15 residues.

This sequence joins TRBV12-5 and TRBJ1-4, with a possible D match to TRBD1 (5 bases). CDR3 length: 14 amino acids. CDR1 and CDR2 from the germline V gene are LGHNT and FRNRAP. V lost 6 bases and J 8 bases, leaving 16 bases between the germline ends. The CDR3 coding sequence is TGTGCTAGTGGCCTGGGACGAGAAGGGGAAAAACTGTTTTTT. Protein product: CASGLGREGEKLFF. Drawing the rest from reference TRBV12-5 and TRBJ1-4, the complete variable domain is DARVTQTPRHKVTEMGQEVTMRCQPILGHNTVFWYRQTMMQGLELLAYFRNRAPLDDSGMPKDRFSAEMPDATLATLKIQPSEPRDSAVYFCASGLGREGEKLFFGSGTQLSVL.

This chain uses TRBV29-1 with TRBJ2-5; the D gene is possibly TRBD2 (5 bases). This CDR3 has 13 residues. Trimming took off 6 bases at V and 5 bases at J, with 16 bases between the two ends. Germline loops: CDR1 SQVTM, CDR2 ANQGSEA. For the CDR3, the DNA is TGCAGCGTAGCGACGGGGAGCCACGAGACCCAGTACTTC. It specifies CSVATGSHETQYF.

This chain uses TRBV4-1 with TRBJ1-2; 7 bases agree with TRBD1. Trimming removed 1 base from V and 9 bases from J; junction bases left unmatched: 8. The CDR3 is 14 residues long. Germline V gene data show CDR1 as MGHRA and CDR2 as YSYEKL. CDR3: CASSQGQGSSSYTF. The CDR3 DNA sequence: TGCGCCAGCAGCCAAGGACAGGGATCTTCAAGCTACACCTTC.

This clonotype was observed a handful of times. The chain links TRBV15 to TRBJ1-4, with TRBD1 matching over 7 bases. This CDR3 comprises 15 residues. V dropped 6 bases and J dropped 3; count of bases not matched to a gene: 7. Germline V gives CDR1 LNHNV, CDR2 YYDKDF (reference sequence). The CDR3 is CATRPRTGPNEKLFF. The CDR3 bases are TGTGCCACCAGACCGAGGACAGGCCCTAATGAAAAACTGTTTTTT.

This clonotype was counted at least ten times. The CDR3 is CASSLAVSYTF. Written as DNA, the CDR3 is TGTGCCAGCAGCTTAGCGGTTAGCTACACCTTC. The chain uses TRBV7-8 and TRBJ1-2, with unresolved D. Trimming took off 0 bases at V and 9 bases at J, with 5 bases between the two ends. Germline-derived CDR1 and CDR2 are SGHVS and FQNEAQ. The CDR3 totals 11 residues. The whole variable domain, filled in from reference TRBV7-8 and TRBJ1-2, reads GAGVSQSPRYKVAKRGQDVALRCDPISGHVSLFWYQQALGQGPEFLTYFQNEAQLDKSGLPSDRFFAERPEGSVSTLKIQRTQQEDSAVYLCASSLAVSYTFGSGTRLTVV.

This clonotype was detected a few times. The chain employs TRBV19 and TRBJ2-7; D possibly corresponds to TRBD1 (6 bases). Deletions cut 5 bases from V and 5 bases from J, with 19 bases between. Germline V gene data show CDR1 as LNHDA and CDR2 as SQIVND (reference sequence). This CDR3 contains 15 residues. DNA for the CDR3: TGTGCCAGTAGTGTGACAGGTACCTCCATCCACGAGCAGTACTTC. The encoded protein is CASSVTGTSIHEQYF. Complete variable domain (other parts from reference TRBV19 and TRBJ2-7): DGGITQSPKYLFRKEGQNVTLSCEQNLNHDAMYWYRQDPGQGLRLIYYSQIVNDFQKGDIAEGYSVSREKKESFPLTVTSAQKNPTAFYLCASSVTGTSIHEQYFGPGTRLTVT.

This clonotype was observed many times. The chain employs TRBV7-2 and TRBJ1-6; TRBD1 matches 7 bases. The CDR3 is made up of 16 amino acids. CDR1 and CDR2 from the germline V gene are SGHTA and FQGNSA. Trimming cost V 1 base and J 7 bases; bases outside gene matches: 7. CDR3 coding DNA: TGTGCCAGCAGCTTAGAAGGTTTGGGACAGAATTCACCCCTCCACTTT. Its protein is CASSLEGLGQNSPLHF.

In this sample, this clonotype turned up once. The CDR3: CASSELGNTIYF. DNA of the CDR3: TGTGCCAGCAGCGAACTTGGAAACACCATATATTTT. The J gene is TRBJ1-3, the V gene TRBV11-1; D ambiguous. Germline-derived CDR1 and CDR2 are SGHAT and FQDESV (reference sequence). This CDR3 has 12 amino acids. V lost 5 bases and J 3 bases, leaving 5 bases between the germline ends.

This chain links TRBV18 with TRBJ2-5; 13 bases are shared with TRBD2. V gave up 3 bases and J gave up 4 bases; unmatched junction bases: 2. This CDR3 region has 15 residues. Per the germline V gene, CDR1 is KGHSH and CDR2 is LQKENI. CDR3: CASSPGLAGSETQYF. The CDR3, as DNA: TGTGCCAGCTCACCGGGACTAGCGGGATCAGAGACCCAGTACTTC.

This clonotype was observed a handful of times. The chain couples TRBV20-1 to TRBJ1-1, with 7 bases lining up with TRBD1. Trimming at V came to 5 bases and at J to 1 base, leaving 7 bases not matched to a gene. The CDR3 totals 14 residues. From germline, CDR1 is DFQATT and CDR2 SNEGSKA (reference sequence). CDR3 region: CSAPFGQANTEAFF. The CDR3 DNA reads as TGCAGTGCTCCTTTTGGACAGGCGAACACTGAAGCTTTCTTT.

The J gene is TRBJ2-3, the V gene TRBV2, with TRBD2 matching over 9 bases. The CDR3 covers 16 residues. Germline values: CDR1 SNHLY, CDR2 FYNNEI. V trimming: 6 bases; J trimming: 3 bases; junction bases outside the gene matches: 10. CDR3 amino acids: CASSPGTSPTTDTQYF. CDR3 in DNA: TGTGCCAGCAGCCCCGGGACTAGCCCAACAACAGATACGCAGTATTTT.

This chain joins TRBV20-1 and TRBJ2-7, with D possibly TRBD2 on 6 matching bases. Between the trimmed V and J ends, which lost 5 bases and 0 bases, there was a span of 14 bases. Germline values: CDR1 DFQATT, CDR2 SNEGSKA (reference sequence). The CDR3 is 14 amino acids. The CDR3 spells CSAPNKDYSYEQYF. DNA of the CDR3: TGCAGTGCTCCCAATAAGGACTACTCCTACGAGCAGTACTTC.

The V and J genes are TRBV29-1 and TRBJ1-1; D remains ambiguous. V lost 7 bases and J lost 1, with 10 bases in between. CDR1 is SQVTM, CDR2 ANQGSEA, per germline. The CDR3 extends over 12 amino acids. CDR3 sequence: CSAWQPNTEAFF. The CDR3 region has the DNA TGCAGCGCATGGCAGCCGAACACTGAAGCTTTCTTT.

This chain links TRBV6-1 with TRBJ2-1; D is perhaps TRBD2 (7 bases). V was pared by 5 bases and J by 3 bases, with 14 bases between. Looked up from germline, CDR1 is MNHNS and CDR2 is SASEGT. CDR3 length: 15 residues. CDR3 residues: CASSWGGLGYNEQFF. CDR3 DNA sequence: TGTGCCAGCAGTTGGGGGGGGCTCGGCTACAATGAGCAGTTCTTC.